In this sample, the clone carrying this T cell receptor beta chain turned up a few times. Its antigen remains unknown. V shed 7 bases and J 1 base; nucleotides not matched to a gene: 17. CDR3 size: 20 residues. Germline V gene sequence: CDR1 DFQATT, CDR2 SNEGSKA (reference sequence). The data are from a study of post-analysis software for immune sequencing data. Overall study: In terms of disease course, relapsing-remitting, secondary progressive and progressive-relapsing multiple sclerosis were included.

cDNA libraries for TCR beta contained unique molecular identifiers. T cells, about 0.95 to 10 million of them, yielded roughly 470,000 cDNA molecules. TCRdb itself ran the PCR reads through MiXCR, one entry per CDR3 protein. The sample has around 500,000 distinct CDR3 sequences; 30% to 40% are singletons. Study-level points and caveats: Higher frequency in patients than in controls was seen for roughly five TRBV segments, with TRBV5-6, TRBV5-1 and TRBV20-1 among them. Pronounced co-clustering by F measure was evident among identically batched samples. Diversity measured as normalized Chao1 was significantly lower in multiple sclerosis patients than in controls.

The receptor comes from a girl under 18 with multiple sclerosis. V is TRBV20-1 and J is TRBJ2-1; 15 nucleotides line up with TRBD2. The specimen was blood. In nucleotides, the CDR3 is TGCAGTGTCATGTTGTTCGGACTAGCGGGGGGGCCTGGGTCCTACAATGAGCAGTTCTTC. This sequence encodes CSVMLFGLAGGPGSYNEQFF.